Described below is a single TCR beta chain sequence and its context. Its antigen target is currently unknown. Base qualities were left out, and no much larger clone turns up one base away. Ends trimmed: V by 5 bases, J by 9 bases; bases unmatched to a gene: 11. CDR1 and CDR2 are drawn from the germline V gene (reference sequence): MNHEY, SMNVEV. The CDR3 contains 16 residues, cysteine and phenylalanine counted. Kept here is only the CDR3 DNA, which spans 48 bases and is read in frame from base 1. This specimen comes from a study of lymphopenia after photon versus proton radiotherapy (dated by TCRdb to between 2018 and 2021). For the wider study: The immunological effects of photon versus proton radiation therapy were compared in patients with gastrointestinal tumors who developed high-grade lymphopenia. A cohort of some 19 patients with gastrointestinal tumors who received either photon or proton therapy and subsequently developed lymphopenia was included. The goal of the study was to characterize the differences between the two radiation modalities in how they affect the immune system. The research as a whole found: The authors looked at the survival association only in patients who died, and they framed better survival with proton therapy as a possibility rather than a demonstrated result. Across the cohort, a larger post-nadir drop in TCR diversity was inversely correlated with overall survival time among patients who died. After the lymphocyte count nadir, repertoires from photon-treated patients showed oligoclonal expansion, particularly of CD8+ Temra cells, and this expansion drove the decline in diversity. During treatment, patients who received photon therapy lost naive T cells and TCR diversity and gained effector/memory populations, whereas patients who received proton therapy remained relatively stable.

Library generation was performed with the immunoSEQ multiplex PCR assay. Alongside multiparametric flow cytometry, deep sequencing of rearranged TCR beta loci was used to profile the T cell repertoires. Here the immuneACCESS table is served through TCRdb, limited to in-frame sequences with V and J called. Missing clones are a known gap in these copies; in checked studies unresolved V genes cover under half, and the rest lacks a known reason. The sample contains about 83,000 clones, 65% to 85% of them found a single time. The ten largest clones represent roughly 1.4% of the sample. The chain couples TRBV27 to TRBJ2-1; 12 middle bases align to TRBD2. The sequence came from a man in his 60s with pancreatic cancer. The sequencing here drew on peripheral blood, taken from a patient treated with proton-based radiotherapy. The CDR3 loop reads CASSTTTSGSFSEQFF. Here is the DNA: TGTGCCAGCAGTACCACGACTAGCGGGAGTTTCAGTGAGCAGTTCTTC.